This TCR beta chain was retrieved from a study of blood T cell repertoires in COVID-19. About the research overall: Spain, Italy and the United States supplied samples that represented acute and convalescent COVID-19. PBMCs, B-cell-depleted T cells, or T cells were the source of the cDNA or gDNA that made up the material.

The CDR3 spans 14 residues. V was clipped by 5 bases and J by 0 bases, with 11 bases between them. Germline V gene lookup returns CDR1 LNHDA and CDR2 SQIVND (reference sequence). The authors' processing: Counts of nucleated cells, estimated from reference gene primer amplification, were obtained. Measured with immunoSEQ multiplex PCR; TCRdb has only the in-frame clones, and not every one. V and J calls and clone size are as listed in that table; D and trimming were resolved from the DNA. The sample yields about 180,000 clones, over 80% seen once. The specimen sequenced was peripheral blood. The source of this sequence is a woman between 65 and 79 years old with acute or convalescent COVID-19. V gene TRBV19 combines with J gene TRBJ2-7, with D possibly being TRBD1 (6 bases). The CDR3 region is CASSPDRNSYEQYF. DNA of the CDR3: TGTGCCAGTAGTCCCGACAGGAACTCCTACGAGCAGTACTTC.